This T cell receptor beta chain was identified during a study of Ad26.COV2.S vaccination and SARS-CoV-2 variants. In the study overall: The study gave Ad26.COV2.S intramuscularly, once or twice 56 days apart.

Treatment here: 15 to 20 received Ad26.COV2.S at low or high dose, single or two shots; about 5 received placebo; per-sample allocation not given. Sample collection was performed on day 63 after the first vaccine or placebo injection. Participants' vaccine, an Ad26 vector, delivered Wuhan-strain SARS-CoV-2 spike. Assay: immunoSEQ multiplex PCR; the TCRdb copy retains only in-frame clones and omits some. The sample consists of about 470,000 clones, about nine tenths of them appearing once. The clonotype comes from a person between 18 and 65 years old who received the Ad26.COV2.S COVID-19 vaccine or a placebo. This sample comprised peripheral blood, obtained in a trial of Ad26.COV2.S vaccine versus placebo.

In DNA, the CDR3 is TGTGCCAGCAGCGTCGGAGAGAACTCCTACAATGAGCAGTTCTTC. Translation gives CASSVGENSYNEQFF. The chain combines TRBV9 with TRBJ2-1; D remains unclear. CDR3 length equals 15 residues. V lost 2 bases and J lost 0, with 9 bases in between. Germline V gene lookup returns CDR1 SGDLS and CDR2 YYNGEE.